The source of this T cell receptor beta chain is a study of T cells in narcolepsy (dated by TCRdb to 2017 to 2018). About the study as a whole: Healthy control donors were enrolled in the study alongside patients who had narcolepsy type 1 or type 2 (NT1, NT2). The study used TCR Vbeta sequencing to track clonotypes in blood and CSF while looking for autoreactive T cells in narcolepsy patients that target self-antigens of hypocretin neurons (hypocretin, TRIB2).

V loses 8 bases of germline sequence and J loses 4 bases, and the interval between the two ends is 12 bases. There are 12 amino acids in the CDR3, from cysteine to phenylalanine inclusive. CDR3 DNA is the only sequence kept; it has 36 bases, read in frame from the first base. CDR1 and CDR2, looked up from the germline V gene (reference sequence), are SEHNR and FQNEAQ. Comment on this clone: Its antigen is currently not known. Base qualities are not at hand, and no much larger clone is one base apart.

What the study reported, not specific to this receptor: Patients and controls had similar numbers of sequenced blood memory CD4+ clonotypes, with averages of roughly 39,000 in patients and some 31,000 in controls. According to the report, autoreactive clonotypes were detected serially in the blood of the same patients and of different patients, but not in healthy controls. Some blood memory CD4+ repertoires from patients and controls contained no sequences matching autoreactive T cell clones. HCRT-specific and TRIB2-specific autoreactive clonotypes were highlighted in plots that compared CD4+ T cell clonotypes in CSF versus blood from the same patient.

The library was produced with the immunoSEQ multiplex PCR assay. This immuneACCESS table, as held by TCRdb, lists in-frame sequences with V and J called but not all clones. Of the missing ones, under half trace to an unresolved V gene in checked studies; the others have no known cause. The sample table lists tens of thousands of clones, about nine tenths of them with a count of one. 0.83% of the sample lies in the top ten. Memory CD4+ T cells were sorted ex vivo from peripheral blood of narcolepsy patients and healthy controls for TCR Vbeta sequencing. The sample consisted of CD45RA- memory CD4+ T cells from PBMCs. In light of the paper, this sample's cell subset or site label describes: memory T cells sorted ex vivo from peripheral blood. The V gene is TRBV7-9 and the J gene is TRBJ2-7; TRBD2 is a possible D gene, resting on 6 matching bases. The origin of this receptor is a human donor with narcolepsy. This receptor carries the CDR3 CASPLRGYEQYF. In nucleotide form, the sequence is TGTGCCAGCCCTCTACGGGGGTACGAGCAGTACTTC.